Detailed here is one T cell receptor (beta chain). Its target is unknown. This sample was included in a study of CD8 T cells in ankylosing spondylitis. Quantitative 5'-RACE with molecular barcodes generated TCR beta libraries. TCRdb re-analysed the 5' RACE reads in MiXCR, keeping a single row per CDR3 protein. Of about 160,000 distinct CDR3 sequences detected, around 18% appear once; the ten largest clones hold 7.8%. Trimming stripped 2 bases from V and 3 bases from J, with 14 bases between. The germline gives CDR1 MDHEN, CDR2 SYDVKM. The CDR3 is 16 amino acids. Study results and caveats: Past research had described some motif variants in reactive arthritis synovial fluid and blood. Seemingly characteristic of ankylosing spondylitis blood was a TCR beta motif consisting of fewer than 10 highly homologous variants.

This TCR came from a male donor with ankylosing spondylitis or in good health (not recorded which). The rearrangement joins TRBV28 to TRBJ1-5; D remains unclear. The sample comprised blood, either unsorted or a sorted T cell fraction (not recorded which). CDR3 in amino acids: CASSLSLSAVNQPQHF. CDR3 nucleotides: TGTGCCAGCAGTTTAAGTCTGTCGGCAGTCAATCAGCCCCAGCATTTT.